The 11 T cell receptor beta chains below were found in one sample sequenced in a study of blood T cell repertoires in COVID-19. Profiling relied on immunoSEQ multiplex PCR, and the TCRdb table lists in-frame clones only, not all of them. The sample has over 400,000 clones; more than 80% are singletons. Input material: peripheral blood. The origin of the receptors is a woman aged 25 to 39 with active or convalescent COVID-19.

The V gene is TRBV27, the J gene TRBJ2-3; the match to TRBD2 covers 9 bases. In germline, CDR1 is MNHEY, CDR2 SMNVEV (reference sequence). V was clipped by 4 bases and J by 4 bases; unmatched bases: 12. The CDR3 contains 17 residues. CDR3 sequence reads: CASSSWGTSSFSDTQYF. The CDR3 DNA reads as TGTGCCAGCAGTTCCTGGGGGACTAGCTCCTTCTCAGATACGCAGTATTTT.

The chain combines TRBV29-1 with TRBJ2-2, with 10 bases aligning to TRBD2. Germline CDR1 SQVTM, CDR2 ANQGSEA. V gave up 3 bases and J gave up 6 bases; unmatched junction bases: 16. This CDR3 is built from 18 residues. The CDR3 DNA sequence: TGCAGCGTTGAGGTAGCGGGAGGAGAAACTCAAGCGGCCGGGGAGCTGTTTTTT. It encodes CSVEVAGGETQAAGELFF.

The gene calls are TRBV20-1 and TRBJ2-7; 9 bases line up with TRBD1. In germline, CDR1 is DFQATT, CDR2 SNEGSKA (reference sequence). The CDR3 sequence is 16 residues long. V was clipped by 3 bases and J by 3 bases; unmatched bases: 12. CDR3 amino acids: CSASSATGTGIYEQYF. CDR3 nucleotides: TGCAGTGCTAGTTCGGCGACAGGGACAGGGATCTACGAGCAGTACTTC.

The V call is TRBV29-1, the J call TRBJ1-3; D remains ambiguous. CDR1 and CDR2 (germline): SQVTM, ANQGSEA. Trimming left V 5 bases short and J 4 bases short, with 6 bases between. This CDR3 contains 11 residues. The CDR3 region is CSVHLGNTIYF. Written as DNA, the CDR3 is TGCAGCGTTCATTTGGGAAACACCATATATTTT. Complete variable domain (other parts from reference TRBV29-1 and TRBJ1-3): SAVISQKPSRDICQRGTSLTIQCQVDSQVTMMFWYRQQPGQSLTLIATANQGSEATYESGFVIDKFPISRPNLTFSTLTVSNMSPEDSSIYLCSVHLGNTIYFGEGSWLTVV.

The chain recombines TRBV5-8 with TRBJ1-1; tentative D call: TRBD1 (6 bases). Per the germline V gene, CDR1 is SGHTS and CDR2 is YDEGEE. V was clipped by 5 bases and J by 7 bases, with 18 bases between them. The CDR3 runs 14 residues. The CDR3: CASRGDRGRGEAFF. The DNA for the CDR3 is TGTGCCAGCAGAGGGGATCGGGGCAGGGGTGAAGCTTTCTTT.

The chain uses TRBV27 and TRBJ2-3; possibly TRBD1 for D (5 bases). This CDR3 has 15 residues. The V end lost 0 bases, the J end lost 1 base, and 8 bases lay between the germline ends. Germline lookup yields CDR1 MNHEY and CDR2 SMNVEV (reference sequence). CDR3 protein: CASSLSTGRTDTQYF. The CDR3 DNA follows: TGTGCCAGCAGTTTATCAACAGGACGCACAGATACGCAGTATTTT.

The V and J genes are TRBV7-9 and TRBJ1-5; 7 bases line up with TRBD1. The CDR3 has 14 amino acids. Germline values: CDR1 SEHNR, CDR2 FQNEAQ (reference sequence). The V segment lost 4 bases and the J segment 6 bases; nucleotides outside the gene matches: 6. The DNA for the CDR3 is TGTGCCAGCAGCTCGGCAGGGGGTCCTCAGCCCCAGCATTTT. This encodes CASSSAGGPQPQHF.

V usage is TRBV30 and J usage is TRBJ2-7; weak D call: TRBD2 (6 bases). The CDR3 sequence is 12 residues long. V was clipped by 3 bases and J by 6 bases, with 12 bases between them. Germline assignment: CDR1 GTSNPN and CDR2 SVGIG (reference sequence). The CDR3 DNA is TGTGCCTGGAGCGGCGGGATGGGCGAGCAGTACTTC. It codes for CAWSGGMGEQYF.

The genes are TRBV6-4 and TRBJ2-6; D is possibly TRBD1 (6 bases). The germline V gene has CDR1 MRHNA and CDR2 SNTAGT. Between the trimmed V and J ends, which lost 5 bases and 2 bases, there was a span of 10 bases. The CDR3 is 15 amino acids. The CDR3 nucleotides are TGTGCCAGCAGTCTACAGGGTACTGGGGCCAACGTCCTGACTTTC. Protein: CASSLQGTGANVLTF.

The chain combines TRBV2 with TRBJ2-3; the match to TRBD2 covers 10 bases. Germline loops: CDR1 SNHLY, CDR2 FYNNEI. The CDR3 sequence is 14 residues long. Losses at the gene ends were 5 bases for V and 6 bases for J; bases not matched to a gene: 5. The CDR3 protein is CASSLLAGVDTQYF. The DNA of the CDR3 is TGTGCCAGCAGTCTCCTAGCGGGGGTGGATACGCAGTATTTT.

This chain connects TRBV3-1 (or the pseudogene TRBV3-2) to TRBJ1-4, with D perhaps matching TRBD1 (5 bases). Germline values: CDR1 LGHDT, CDR2 YNNKEL (reference sequence). Trimming took 3 bases from V and 8 from J, leaving 19 bases between them. This CDR3 contains 16 residues. The CDR3 nucleotides are TGTGCCAGCAGCCAGGTCCGAACAGGACCCCGGGAAAAACTGTTTTTT. This codes for CASSQVRTGPREKLFF.